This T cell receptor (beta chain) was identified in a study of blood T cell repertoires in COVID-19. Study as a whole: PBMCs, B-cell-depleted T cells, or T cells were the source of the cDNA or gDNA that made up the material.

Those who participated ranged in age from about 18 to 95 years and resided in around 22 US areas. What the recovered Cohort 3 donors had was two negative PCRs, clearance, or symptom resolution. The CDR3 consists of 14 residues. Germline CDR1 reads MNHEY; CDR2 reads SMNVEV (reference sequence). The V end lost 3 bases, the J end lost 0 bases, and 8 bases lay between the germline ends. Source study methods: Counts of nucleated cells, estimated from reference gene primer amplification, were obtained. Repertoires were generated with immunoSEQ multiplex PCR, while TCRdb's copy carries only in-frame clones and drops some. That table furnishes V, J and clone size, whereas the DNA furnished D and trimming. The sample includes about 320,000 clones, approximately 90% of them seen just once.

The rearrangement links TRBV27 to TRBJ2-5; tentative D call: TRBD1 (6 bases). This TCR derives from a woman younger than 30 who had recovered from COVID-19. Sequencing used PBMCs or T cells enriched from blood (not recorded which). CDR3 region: CASSFDRYQETQYF. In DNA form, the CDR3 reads TGTGCCAGCAGTTTCGACAGGTACCAAGAGACCCAGTACTTC.